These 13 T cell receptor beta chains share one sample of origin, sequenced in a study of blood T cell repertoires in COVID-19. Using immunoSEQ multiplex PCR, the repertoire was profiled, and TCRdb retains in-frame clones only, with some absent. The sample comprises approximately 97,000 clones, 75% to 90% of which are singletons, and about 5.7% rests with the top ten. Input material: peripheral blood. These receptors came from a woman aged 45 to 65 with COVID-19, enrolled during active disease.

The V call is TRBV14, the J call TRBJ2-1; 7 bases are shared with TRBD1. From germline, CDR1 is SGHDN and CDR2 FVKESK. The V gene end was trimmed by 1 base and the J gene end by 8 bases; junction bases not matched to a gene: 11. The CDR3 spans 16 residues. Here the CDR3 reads CASSQVSQGVGDEQFF. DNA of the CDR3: TGTGCCAGCAGCCAAGTTTCTCAGGGGGTCGGGGATGAGCAGTTCTTC.

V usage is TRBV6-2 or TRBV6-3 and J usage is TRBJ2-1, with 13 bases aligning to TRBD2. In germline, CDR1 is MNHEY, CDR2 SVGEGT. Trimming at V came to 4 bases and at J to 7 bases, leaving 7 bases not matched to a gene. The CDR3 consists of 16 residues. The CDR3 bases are TGTGCCAGCAGTTCGACACTAGCGGGGGGGTGGAATGAGCAGTTCTTC. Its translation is CASSSTLAGGWNEQFF.

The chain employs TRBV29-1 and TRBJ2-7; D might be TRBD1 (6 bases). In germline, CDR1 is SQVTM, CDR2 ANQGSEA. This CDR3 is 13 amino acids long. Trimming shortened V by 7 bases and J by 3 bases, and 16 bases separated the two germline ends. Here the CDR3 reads CSAEGVGNYEQYF. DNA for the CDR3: TGCAGCGCAGAGGGGGTGGGAAACTACGAGCAGTACTTC.

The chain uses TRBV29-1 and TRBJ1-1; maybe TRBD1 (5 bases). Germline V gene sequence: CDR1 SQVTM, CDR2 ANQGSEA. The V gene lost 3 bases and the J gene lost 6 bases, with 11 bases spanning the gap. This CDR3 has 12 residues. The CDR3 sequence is CSVDRGGAEAFF. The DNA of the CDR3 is TGCAGCGTTGATAGGGGTGGGGCTGAAGCTTTCTTT.

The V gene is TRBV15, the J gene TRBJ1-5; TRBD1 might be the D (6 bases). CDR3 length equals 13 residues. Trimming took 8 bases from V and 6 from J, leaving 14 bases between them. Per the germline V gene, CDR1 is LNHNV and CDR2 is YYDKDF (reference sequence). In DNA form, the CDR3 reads TGTGCCACCTCACAGGGTGGCAGTCAGCCCCAGCATTTT. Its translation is CATSQGGSQPQHF.

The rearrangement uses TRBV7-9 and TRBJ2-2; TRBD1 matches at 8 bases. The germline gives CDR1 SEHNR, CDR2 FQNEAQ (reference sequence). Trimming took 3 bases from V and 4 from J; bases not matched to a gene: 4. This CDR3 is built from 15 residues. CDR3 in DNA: TGTGCCAGCAGCTTTATGACAGGGGCCACCGGGGAGCTGTTTTTT. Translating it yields CASSFMTGATGELFF.

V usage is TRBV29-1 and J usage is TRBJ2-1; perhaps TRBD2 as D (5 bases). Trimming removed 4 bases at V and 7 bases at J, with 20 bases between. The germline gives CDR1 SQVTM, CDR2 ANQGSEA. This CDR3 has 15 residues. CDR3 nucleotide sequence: TGCAGCGTTGCTCTCCGACCCGACGGGGAAAATGAGCAGTTCTTC. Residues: CSVALRPDGENEQFF.

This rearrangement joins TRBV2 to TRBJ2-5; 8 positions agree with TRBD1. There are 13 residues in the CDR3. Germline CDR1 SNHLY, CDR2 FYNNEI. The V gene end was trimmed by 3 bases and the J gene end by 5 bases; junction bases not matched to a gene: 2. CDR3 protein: CASSENRGETQYF. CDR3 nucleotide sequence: TGTGCCAGCAGTGAGAACAGGGGGGAGACCCAGTACTTC.

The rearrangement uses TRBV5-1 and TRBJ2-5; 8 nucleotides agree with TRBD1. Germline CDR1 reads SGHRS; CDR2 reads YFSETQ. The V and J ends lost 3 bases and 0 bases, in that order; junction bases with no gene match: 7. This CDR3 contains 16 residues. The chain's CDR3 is CASSYGTGLYQETQYF. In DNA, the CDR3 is TGCGCCAGCAGCTACGGGACAGGACTATACCAAGAGACCCAGTACTTC.

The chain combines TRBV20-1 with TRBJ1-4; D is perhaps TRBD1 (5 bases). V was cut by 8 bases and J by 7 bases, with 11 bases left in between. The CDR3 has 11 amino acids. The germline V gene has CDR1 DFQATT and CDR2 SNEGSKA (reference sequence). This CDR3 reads CSTVQGEKLFF. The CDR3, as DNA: TGCAGTACCGTTCAGGGTGAAAAACTGTTTTTT.

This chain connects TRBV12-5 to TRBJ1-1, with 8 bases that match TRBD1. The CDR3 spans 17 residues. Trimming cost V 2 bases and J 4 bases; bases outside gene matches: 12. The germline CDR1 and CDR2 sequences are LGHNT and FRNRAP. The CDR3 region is CASGLKGDRFRLTEAFF. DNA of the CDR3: TGTGCTAGTGGTTTGAAGGGGGACAGGTTCAGACTCACTGAAGCTTTCTTT.

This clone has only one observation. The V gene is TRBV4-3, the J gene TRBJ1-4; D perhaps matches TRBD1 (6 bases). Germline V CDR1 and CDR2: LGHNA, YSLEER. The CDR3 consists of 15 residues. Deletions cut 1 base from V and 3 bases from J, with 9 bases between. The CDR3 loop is CASSQAGQPNEKLFF. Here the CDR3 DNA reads TGCGCCAGCAGCCAAGCGGGACAACCTAATGAAAAACTGTTTTTT.

This chain's CDR3 is CASSAELAGGETQYF. DNA for the CDR3: TGTGCCAGCAGCGCAGAACTAGCGGGGGGGGAGACCCAGTACTTC. V usage is TRBV7-6 and J usage is TRBJ2-5, with TRBD2 matching 13 bases. This CDR3 has 15 amino acids. The germline CDR1 and CDR2 sequences are SGHVS and FNYEAQ. The junction had 5 bases not matched to a gene; V was cut back by 5 bases and J by 5 bases.